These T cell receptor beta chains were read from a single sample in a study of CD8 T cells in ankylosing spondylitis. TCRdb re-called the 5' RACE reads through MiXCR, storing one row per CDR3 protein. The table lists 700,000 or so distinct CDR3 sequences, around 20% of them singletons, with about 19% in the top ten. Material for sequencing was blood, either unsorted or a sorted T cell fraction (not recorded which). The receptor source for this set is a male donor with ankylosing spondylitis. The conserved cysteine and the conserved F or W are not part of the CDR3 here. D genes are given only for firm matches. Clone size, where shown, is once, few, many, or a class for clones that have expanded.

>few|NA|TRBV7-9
ASSHLGETQY
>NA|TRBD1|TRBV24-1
ATSETGMGQPQH
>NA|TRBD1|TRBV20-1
SARDIGQGVYEQY
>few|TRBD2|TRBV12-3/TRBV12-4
TSGRGYNEQF
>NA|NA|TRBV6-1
ATDNQPEGPEAF
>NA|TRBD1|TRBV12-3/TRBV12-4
ASSQGQGSVEAF
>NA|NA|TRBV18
ASSQGNYSYT
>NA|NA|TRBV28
ASSRDFEQF
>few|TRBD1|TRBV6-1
ASSGQGNNQPQH
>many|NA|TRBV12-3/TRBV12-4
ASRVSYNEQF
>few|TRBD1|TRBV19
ASSIGADRDRY
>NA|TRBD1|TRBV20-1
SASRQGGQPQH
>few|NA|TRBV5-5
ASSLWGTNSPLH
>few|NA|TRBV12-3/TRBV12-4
ASSFTAITYEQY
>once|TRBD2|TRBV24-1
ATSDSPGLAGASSSYNEQF
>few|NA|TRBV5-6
ASSPAGGEQY
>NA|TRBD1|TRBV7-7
ASSHGTGIGNEQF
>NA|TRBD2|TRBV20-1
SARLAGGGNEQF
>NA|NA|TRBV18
ASSPRQASSYEQY
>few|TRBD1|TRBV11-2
ASSPPGQGSREQF
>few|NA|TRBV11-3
ASSNDRLLDTQY
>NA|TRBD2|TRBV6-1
ASSPALAGKNIQY
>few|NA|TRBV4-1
ASSQEASEETQY
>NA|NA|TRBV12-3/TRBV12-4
ASSLIRLLSLDTEAF
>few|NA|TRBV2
ASRPGHQNTGELF
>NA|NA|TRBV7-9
ASSLSADRNTEAF
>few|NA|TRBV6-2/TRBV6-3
ASSYGVSGELF
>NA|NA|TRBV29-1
SSQESTEAF
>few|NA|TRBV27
ASSPGSWQPQH
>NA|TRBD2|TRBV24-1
ATSDSGRITDTQY
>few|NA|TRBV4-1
ASSQDLAGGAVEQY
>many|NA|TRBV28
ASSSQFYYGYT
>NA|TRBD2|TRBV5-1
ASSSVTSGTYEQY
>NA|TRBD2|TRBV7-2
ASSILLAGGYNEQF
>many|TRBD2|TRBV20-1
SAKGTSLLYEQF
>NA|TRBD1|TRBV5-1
ASSAGQGVKDTQY
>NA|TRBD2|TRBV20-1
SARVVGGVASREWETQY
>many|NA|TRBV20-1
SARDWEDTQY
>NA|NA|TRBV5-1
ASSFLLKDRGVTGELF
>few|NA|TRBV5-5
ASRSGSSNQPQH
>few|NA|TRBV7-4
ASSLRLLGNTIY
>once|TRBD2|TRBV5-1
ASRKASGTGEQF
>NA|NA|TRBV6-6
ASRQWDQPQH
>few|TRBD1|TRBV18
ASSPPGDRVRNQPQH
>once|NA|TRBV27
ASGLGVGNTDTQY
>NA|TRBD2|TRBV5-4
ASSLGLAGGTTQY
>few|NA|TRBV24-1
ATGLRAGVRNEQF
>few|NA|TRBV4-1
ASSQDGQLYEQY
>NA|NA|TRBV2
ASSDLATRPGELF
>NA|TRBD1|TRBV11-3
ASSEGANTEAF
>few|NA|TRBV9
ASSGKDRLDEQY
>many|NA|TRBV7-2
ASSLVRGGRAEAF
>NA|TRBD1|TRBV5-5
ASSLGGQGAYGYT
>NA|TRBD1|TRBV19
ASRSQPGQGNTEAF
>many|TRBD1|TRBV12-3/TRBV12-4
ASSRQRQGDSYEQY
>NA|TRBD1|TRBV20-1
SASGGQGPAYEQY